The 12 T cell receptor beta chains given below trace back to one sample, sequenced in a study of T cells in narcolepsy. Libraries were prepared by immunoSEQ multiplex PCR; TCRdb keeps only in-frame clonotypes and omits some of them. Of 25,000 to 30,000 clones in the sample, 78% were seen once. The specimen was CD45RA- memory CD4+ T cells from PBMCs. Receptors originate from a human donor with narcolepsy.

The CDR3 bases are TGTGCCAGCAGTGAACCCGGACAGAAGAACACTGAAGCTTTCTTT. It encodes CASSEPGQKNTEAFF. The genes are TRBV6-1 and TRBJ1-1, with D possibly being TRBD1 (6 bases). CDR1 MNHNS and CDR2 SASEGT come from the germline V gene. This CDR3 comprises 15 residues. The ends were cut back, 2 bases at V and 1 base at J, with 11 bases in the middle.

The chain carries TRBV5-4 and TRBJ2-1, with 9 bases that match TRBD2. Germline V lookup: CDR1 SGHNT, CDR2 YYREEE (reference sequence). The CDR3 contains 15 residues. V lost 4 bases and J lost 0; bases outside the gene matches: 2. The CDR3 region is CASSQAGGSYNEQFF. CDR3 DNA sequence: TGTGCCAGCAGCCAAGCGGGGGGCTCCTACAATGAGCAGTTCTTC.

This chain connects TRBV19 to TRBJ1-5, with D unresolved. The germline CDR1 and CDR2 sequences are LNHDA and SQIVND (reference sequence). The V end lost 4 bases, the J end lost 4 bases, and 8 bases lay between the germline ends. The CDR3 is made up of 13 amino acids. This CDR3 is CASSNQLNQPQHF. In nucleotides, the CDR3 is TGTGCCAGTAGTAACCAGCTAAATCAGCCCCAGCATTTT.

The rearrangement links TRBV5-5 to TRBJ2-5; D not resolved. V was clipped by 4 bases and J by 5 bases, with 9 bases between them. The CDR3 is made up of 12 amino acids. From germline, CDR1 is SGHKS and CDR2 YYEKEE (reference sequence). CDR3 sequence (DNA): TGTGCCAGCAGCAAAGACGTGGAGACCCAGTACTTC. Its protein is CASSKDVETQYF.

This chain joins TRBV27 and TRBJ2-2, with TRBD2 as a possible D gene (6 bases). The CDR3 runs to 14 residues. In germline, CDR1 is MNHEY, CDR2 SMNVEV (reference sequence). Trimming shortened V by 3 bases and J by 5 bases, and 10 bases separated the two germline ends. CDR3 DNA: TGTGCCAGCAGTTTCCCGGGGGTTACCGGGGAGCTGTTTTTT. Protein: CASSFPGVTGELFF.

The chain combines TRBV21-1 with TRBJ2-7; TRBD2 is the table's D call and was not checked against the DNA. TRBV21-1 is noted as a pseudogene. The CDR3 is made up of 19 amino acids. The CDR3 reads CASQSCGALSSSLSYEQYF. The CDR3 DNA reads TGTGCCAGCCAATCCTGCGGGGCCCTCAGTTCTTCACTCTCCTACGAGCAGTACTTC.

The chain uses TRBV6-5 and TRBJ1-5; D may be TRBD1 (6 bases). Germline V lookup: CDR1 MNHEY, CDR2 SVGAGI. V was clipped by 6 bases and J by 9 bases, with 15 bases between them. The CDR3 is 13 residues long. CDR3 in amino acids: CASRTGSKPPQHF. The CDR3 coding sequence is TGTGCCAGCAGAACAGGGTCGAAGCCGCCCCAGCATTTT.

CDR3 sequence: CASSLRGSEAFF. CDR3 in DNA: TGTGCCAGCAGTCTAAGGGGATCTGAAGCTTTCTTT. The chain joins TRBV27 to TRBJ1-1; D might be TRBD1 (5 bases). The ends were cut back, 5 bases at V and 6 bases at J, with 10 bases in the middle. In germline, CDR1 is MNHEY, CDR2 SMNVEV (reference sequence). The CDR3 loop spans 12 amino acids.

V gene TRBV7-9 combines with J gene TRBJ1-3; a possible D gene is TRBD1 (5 bases). CDR1 SEHNR and CDR2 FQNEAQ come from the germline V gene (reference sequence). V lost 1 base, J lost 2 bases, and 12 bases lay in between. The CDR3 consists of 16 residues. The CDR3 is CASSLDSRATGNTIYF. CDR3 nucleotide sequence: TGTGCCAGCAGCTTAGATTCCAGGGCCACTGGAAACACCATATATTTT. The complete variable domain, with remaining parts taken from reference TRBV7-9 and TRBJ1-3, reads DTGVSQNPRHKITKRGQNVTFRCDPISEHNRLYWYRQTLGQGPEFLTYFQNEAQLEKSRLLSDRFSAERPKGSFSTLEIQRTEQGDSAMYLCASSLDSRATGNTIYFGEGSWLTVV.

The rearrangement uses TRBV6-5 and TRBJ2-1; D ambiguous. From germline, CDR1 is MNHEY and CDR2 SVGAGI. Trimming cost V 5 bases and J 5 bases, with 13 bases left between them. The CDR3 loop spans 14 amino acids. CDR3 in DNA: TGTGCCAGCAGTACAGACTGGCGCAACAATGAGCAGTTCTTC. Amino acid sequence: CASSTDWRNNEQFF.

The V call is TRBV30, the J call TRBJ1-1, with D maybe TRBD1 (6 bases). V gave up 4 bases and J gave up 6 bases, with 12 bases separating them. The CDR3 sequence is 12 residues long. Germline CDR1 is GTSNPN and CDR2 is SVGIG (reference sequence). The CDR3 loop is CAWTTGRAEAFF. CDR3 bases: TGTGCCTGGACCACAGGGAGGGCTGAAGCTTTCTTT. Looking up the rest from reference TRBV30 and TRBJ1-1 gives the full variable domain: SQTIHQWPATLVQPVGSPLSLECTVEGTSNPNLYWYRQAAGRGLQLLFYSVGIGQISSEVPQNLSASRPQDRQFILSSKKLLLSDSGFYLCAWTTGRAEAFFGQGTRLTVV.

This sequence joins TRBV5-1 and TRBJ1-1; 7 bases match TRBD1. CDR1 SGHRS and CDR2 YFSETQ come from the germline V gene. V shed 4 bases and J 1 base; nucleotides not matched to a gene: 4. This CDR3 is built from 14 residues. CDR3 region: CASSPTGWNTEAFF. CDR3 in DNA: TGCGCCAGCAGCCCGACAGGGTGGAACACTGAAGCTTTCTTT.